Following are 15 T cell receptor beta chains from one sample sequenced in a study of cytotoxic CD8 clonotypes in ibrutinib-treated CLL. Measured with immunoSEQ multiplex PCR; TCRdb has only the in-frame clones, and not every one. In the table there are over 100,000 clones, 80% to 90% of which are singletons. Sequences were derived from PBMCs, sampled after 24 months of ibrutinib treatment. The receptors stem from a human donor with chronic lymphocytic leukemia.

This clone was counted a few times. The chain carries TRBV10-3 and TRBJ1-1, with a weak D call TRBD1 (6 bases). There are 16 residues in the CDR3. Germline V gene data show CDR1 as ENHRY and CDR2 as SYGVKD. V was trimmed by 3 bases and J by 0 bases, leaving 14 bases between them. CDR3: CAISDRAGAVNTEAFF. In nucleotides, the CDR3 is TGTGCCATCAGTGATCGGGCAGGGGCGGTGAACACTGAAGCTTTCTTT.

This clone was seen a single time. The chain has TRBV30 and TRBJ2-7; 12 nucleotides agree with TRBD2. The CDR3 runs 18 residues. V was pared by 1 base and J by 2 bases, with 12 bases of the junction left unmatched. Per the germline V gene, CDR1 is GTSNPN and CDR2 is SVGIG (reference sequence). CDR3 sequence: CAWSDSTVTSGGPYEQYF. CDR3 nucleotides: TGTGCCTGGAGTGATTCTACCGTGACTAGCGGGGGACCCTACGAGCAGTACTTC.

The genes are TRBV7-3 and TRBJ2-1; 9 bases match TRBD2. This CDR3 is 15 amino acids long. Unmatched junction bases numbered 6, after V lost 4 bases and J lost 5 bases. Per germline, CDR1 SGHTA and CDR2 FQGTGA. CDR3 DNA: TGTGCCAGCAGCTCCATAGCGGGGGTGAACAATGAGCAGTTCTTC. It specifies CASSSIAGVNNEQFF.

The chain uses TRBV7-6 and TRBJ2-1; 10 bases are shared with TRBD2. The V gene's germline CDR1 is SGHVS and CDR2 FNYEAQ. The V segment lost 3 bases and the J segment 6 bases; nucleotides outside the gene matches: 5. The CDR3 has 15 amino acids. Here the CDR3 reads CASSFLAGAGNEQFF. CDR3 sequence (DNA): TGTGCCAGCAGCTTTCTAGCGGGAGCTGGCAATGAGCAGTTCTTC.

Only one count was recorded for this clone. Written as DNA, the CDR3 is TGTGCCAGCAGTTCGAGTAGACTTGGAGATACGCAGTATTTT. Residues: CASSSSRLGDTQYF. The chain is built from TRBV27 and TRBJ2-3, with D unresolved. The CDR3 is made up of 14 amino acids. Trimming removed 4 bases from V and 5 bases from J, with 13 bases in between. Germline values: CDR1 MNHEY, CDR2 SMNVEV (reference sequence).

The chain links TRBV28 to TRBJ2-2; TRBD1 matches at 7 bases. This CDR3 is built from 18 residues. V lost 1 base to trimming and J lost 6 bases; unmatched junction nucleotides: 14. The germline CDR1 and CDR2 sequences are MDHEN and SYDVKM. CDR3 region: CASSLSALTGFRSGELFF. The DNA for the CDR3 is TGTGCCAGCAGTTTATCGGCCCTGACAGGGTTCAGATCCGGGGAGCTGTTTTTT.

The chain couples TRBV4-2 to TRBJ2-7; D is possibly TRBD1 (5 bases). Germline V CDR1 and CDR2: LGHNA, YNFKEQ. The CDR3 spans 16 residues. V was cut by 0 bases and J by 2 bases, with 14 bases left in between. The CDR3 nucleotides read TGTGCCAGCAGCCAAGATTACGGCCCAGGGACCTACGAGCAGTACTTC. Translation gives CASSQDYGPGTYEQYF.

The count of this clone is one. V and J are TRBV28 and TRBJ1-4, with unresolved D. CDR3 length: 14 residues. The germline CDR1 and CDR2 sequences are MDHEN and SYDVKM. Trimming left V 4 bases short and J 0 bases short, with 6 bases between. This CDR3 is CASSSFTTNEKLFF. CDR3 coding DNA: TGTGCCAGCAGTTCTTTCACAACTAATGAAAAACTGTTTTTT.

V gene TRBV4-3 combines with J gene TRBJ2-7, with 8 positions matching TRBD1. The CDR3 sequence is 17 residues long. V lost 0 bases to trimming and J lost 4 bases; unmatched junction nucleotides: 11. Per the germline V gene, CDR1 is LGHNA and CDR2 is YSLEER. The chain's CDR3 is CASSQEHRGVFKYEQYF. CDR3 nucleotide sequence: TGCGCCAGCAGCCAAGAGCACAGGGGGGTTTTTAAGTACGAGCAGTACTTC.

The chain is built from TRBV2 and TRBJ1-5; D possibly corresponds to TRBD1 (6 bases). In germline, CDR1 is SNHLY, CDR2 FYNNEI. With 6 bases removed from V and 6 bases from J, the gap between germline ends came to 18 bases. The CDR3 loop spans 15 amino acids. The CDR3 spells CASSVDRTLSQPQHF. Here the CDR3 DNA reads TGTGCCAGCAGCGTGGACAGAACCCTTTCTCAGCCCCAGCATTTT.

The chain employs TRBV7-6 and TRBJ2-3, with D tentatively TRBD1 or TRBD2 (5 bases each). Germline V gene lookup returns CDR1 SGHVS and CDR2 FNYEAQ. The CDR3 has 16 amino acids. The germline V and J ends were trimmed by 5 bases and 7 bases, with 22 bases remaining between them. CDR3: CASSRVGAGGEYTQYF. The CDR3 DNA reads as TGTGCCAGCAGCCGCGTAGGGGCGGGCGGCGAGTATACGCAGTATTTT.

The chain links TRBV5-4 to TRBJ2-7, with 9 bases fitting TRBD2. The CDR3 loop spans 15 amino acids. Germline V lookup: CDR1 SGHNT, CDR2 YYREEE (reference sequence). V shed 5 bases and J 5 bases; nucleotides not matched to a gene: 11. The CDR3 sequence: CASSPPGRGGHEQYF. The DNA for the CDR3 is TGTGCCAGCAGTCCACCAGGGCGGGGGGGCCACGAGCAGTACTTC.

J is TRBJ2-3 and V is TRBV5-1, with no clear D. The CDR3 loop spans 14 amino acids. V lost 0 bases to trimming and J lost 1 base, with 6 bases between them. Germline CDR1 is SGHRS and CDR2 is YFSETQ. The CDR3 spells CASSLGQRTDTQYF. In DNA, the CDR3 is TGCGCCAGCAGCTTGGGGCAGCGCACAGATACGCAGTATTTT.

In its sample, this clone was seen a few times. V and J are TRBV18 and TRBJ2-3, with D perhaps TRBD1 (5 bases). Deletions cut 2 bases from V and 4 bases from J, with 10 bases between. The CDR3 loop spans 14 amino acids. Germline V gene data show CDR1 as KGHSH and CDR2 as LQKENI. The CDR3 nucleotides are TGTGCCAGCTCACCAAGGGGAATCGCAGATACGCAGTATTTT. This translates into CASSPRGIADTQYF.

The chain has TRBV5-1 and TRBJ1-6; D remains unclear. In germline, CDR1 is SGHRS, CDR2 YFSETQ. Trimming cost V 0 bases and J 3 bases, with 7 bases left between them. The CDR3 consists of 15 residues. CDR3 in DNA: TGCGCCAGCAGCTTGGGTGGCAGCTATAATTCACCCCTCCACTTT. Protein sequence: CASSLGGSYNSPLHF. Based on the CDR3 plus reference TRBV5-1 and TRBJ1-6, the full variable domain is KAGVTQTPRYLIKTRGQQVTLSCSPISGHRSVSWYQQTPGQGLQFLFEYFSETQRNKGNFPGRFSGRQFSNSRSEMNVSTLELGDSALYLCASSLGGSYNSPLHFGNGTRLTVT.